This T cell receptor beta chain was captured in a study of spatial heterogeneity in lung cancer. Study in general: The follow-up PBMC samples were sequenced whenever they were available. The median time to follow-up was two to three years after resection. Compared with alpha-chain sequences, beta-chain sequences were consistently detected in greater numbers. Study-level findings and limits: Circulating ubiquitous expanded tumor TCRs were observed more frequently at resection than at follow-up.

Germline values: CDR1 SNHLY, CDR2 FYNNEI. Trimming stripped 6 bases from V and 2 bases from J, with 8 bases between. The CDR3 contains 13 residues. TCR cDNA molecules each had a unique molecular identifier. Each CDR3 protein gets one entry after TCRdb re-called the 5' RACE reads with MiXCR. The sample yields 51,000 or so distinct CDR3 sequences, under 8% seen once. This clonotype was seen a few times. Its antigen is unknown. Regarding time point: blood at routine non-recurrence follow-up after resection. Sequencing of whole RNA from tumor, nontumor lung or frozen PBMC involved no sorting. The sequences come from PBMCs, collected at follow-up. This sequence joins TRBV2 and TRBJ1-5; no clear D. The clonotype was recovered from a female donor with early-stage non-small cell lung cancer. CDR3 in DNA: TGTGCCAGCAGAAGTTGGGGCAATCAGCCCCAGCATTTT. Residues: CASRSWGNQPQHF.